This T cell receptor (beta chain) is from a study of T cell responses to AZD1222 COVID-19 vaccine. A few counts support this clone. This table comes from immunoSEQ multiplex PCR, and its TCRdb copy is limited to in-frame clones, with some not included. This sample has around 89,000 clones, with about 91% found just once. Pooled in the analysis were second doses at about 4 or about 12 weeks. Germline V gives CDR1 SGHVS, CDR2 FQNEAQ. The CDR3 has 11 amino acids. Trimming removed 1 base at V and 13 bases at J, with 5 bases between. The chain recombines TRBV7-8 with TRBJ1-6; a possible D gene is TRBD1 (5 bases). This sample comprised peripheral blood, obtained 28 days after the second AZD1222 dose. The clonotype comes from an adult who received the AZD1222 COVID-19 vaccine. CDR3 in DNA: TGTGCCAGCAGCTTAGGGGGGCCCCTCCACTTT. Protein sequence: CASSLGGPLHF.